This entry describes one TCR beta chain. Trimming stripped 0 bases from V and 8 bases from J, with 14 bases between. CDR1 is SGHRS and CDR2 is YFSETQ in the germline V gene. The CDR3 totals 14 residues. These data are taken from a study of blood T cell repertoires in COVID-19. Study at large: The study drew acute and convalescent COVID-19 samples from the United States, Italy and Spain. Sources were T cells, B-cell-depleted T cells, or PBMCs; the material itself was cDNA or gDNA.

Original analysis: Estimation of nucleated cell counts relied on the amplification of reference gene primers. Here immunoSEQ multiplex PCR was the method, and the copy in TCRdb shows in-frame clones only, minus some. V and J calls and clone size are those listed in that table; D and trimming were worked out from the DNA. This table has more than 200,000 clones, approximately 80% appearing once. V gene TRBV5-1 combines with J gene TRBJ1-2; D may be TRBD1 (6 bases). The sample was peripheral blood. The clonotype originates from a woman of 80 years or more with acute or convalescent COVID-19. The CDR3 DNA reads TGCGCCAGCAGCTTGGCCGAGGGGGTTGAGGGCTACACCTTC. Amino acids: CASSLAEGVEGYTF.